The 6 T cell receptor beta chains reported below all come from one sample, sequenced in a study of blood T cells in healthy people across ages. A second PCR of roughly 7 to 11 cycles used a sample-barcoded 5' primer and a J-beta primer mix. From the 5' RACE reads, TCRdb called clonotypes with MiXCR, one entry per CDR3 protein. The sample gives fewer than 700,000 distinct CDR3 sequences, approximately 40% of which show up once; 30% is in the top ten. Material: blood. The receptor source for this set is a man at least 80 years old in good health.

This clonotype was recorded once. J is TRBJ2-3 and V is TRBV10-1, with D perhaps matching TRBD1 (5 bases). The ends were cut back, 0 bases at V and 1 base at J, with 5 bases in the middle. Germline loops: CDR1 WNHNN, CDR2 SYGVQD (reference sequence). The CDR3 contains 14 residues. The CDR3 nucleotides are TGCGCCAGCAGTGAGTCCAGGGGCACAGATACGCAGTATTTT. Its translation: CASSESRGTDTQYF.

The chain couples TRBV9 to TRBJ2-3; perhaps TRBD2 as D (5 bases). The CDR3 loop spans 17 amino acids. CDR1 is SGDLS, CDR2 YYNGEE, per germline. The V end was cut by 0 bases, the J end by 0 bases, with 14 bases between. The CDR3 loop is CASSVGTRTASTDTQYF. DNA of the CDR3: TGTGCCAGCAGCGTAGGAACTAGAACGGCTAGCACAGATACGCAGTATTTT.

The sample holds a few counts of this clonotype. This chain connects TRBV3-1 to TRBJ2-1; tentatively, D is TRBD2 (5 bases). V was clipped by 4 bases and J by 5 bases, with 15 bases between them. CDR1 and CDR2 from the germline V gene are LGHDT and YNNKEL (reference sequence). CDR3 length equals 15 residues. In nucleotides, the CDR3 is TGTGCCAGCAGCCGCACTAGGGTGGGCAACAATGAGCAGTTCTTC. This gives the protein CASSRTRVGNNEQFF.

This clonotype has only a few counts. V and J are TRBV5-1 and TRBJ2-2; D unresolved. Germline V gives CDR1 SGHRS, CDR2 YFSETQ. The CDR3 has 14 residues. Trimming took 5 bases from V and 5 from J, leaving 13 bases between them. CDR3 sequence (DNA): TGCGCCAGCAGAATTGCGCGGATGACCGGGGAGCTGTTTTTT. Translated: CASRIARMTGELFF.

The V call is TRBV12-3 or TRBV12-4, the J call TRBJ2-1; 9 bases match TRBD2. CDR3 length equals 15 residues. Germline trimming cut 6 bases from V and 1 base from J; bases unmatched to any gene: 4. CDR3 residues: CASRATSGSYNEQFF. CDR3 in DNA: TGTGCCAGCAGGGCGACTAGCGGATCCTACAATGAGCAGTTCTTC.

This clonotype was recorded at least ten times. DNA of the CDR3: TGCAGCGTCGAACAGGGGATCTCCTACGAGCAGTACTTC. It is translated as CSVEQGISYEQYF. This rearrangement joins TRBV29-1 to TRBJ2-7; 7 nucleotides agree with TRBD1. The V gene's germline CDR1 is SQVTM and CDR2 ANQGSEA. J lost 0 bases, V lost 6 bases, and 5 bases had no gene match. The CDR3 has 13 residues.